The 4 T cell receptor beta chains below all came from one sample that was sequenced in a study of T-cell reconstitution after alpha-beta-depleted transplantation in children. The TCRbeta library incorporated unique molecular identifiers. TCRdb recomputed calls from the PCR reads with MiXCR, one row per CDR3 protein. The table lists a few hundred thousand distinct CDR3 sequences, more than 7.5% of them singletons. The material sequenced was PBMCs from the stem cell graft donor, taken from the stem cell graft. The source is a human donor who donated a stem cell graft to a child with SCID.

Ten or more counts support this clonotype. V usage is TRBV18 and J usage is TRBJ1-5; 7 bases are a match to TRBD1. Losses at the gene ends were 3 bases for V and 7 bases for J; bases not matched to a gene: 9. The germline V gene has CDR1 KGHSH and CDR2 LQKENI. The CDR3 consists of 15 residues. The DNA of the CDR3 is TGTGCCAGCTCACCGACGGGAAGGGACAGCCAGCCCCAGCATTTT. Translated: CASSPTGRDSQPQHF.

This clonotype came up many times. V and J are TRBV12-3 or TRBV12-4 and TRBJ1-5, with 7 bases fitting TRBD1. The CDR3 has 14 amino acids. V shed 3 bases and J 6 bases; nucleotides not matched to a gene: 5. CDR3: CASSFQAGGQPQHF. In DNA form, the CDR3 reads TGTGCCAGCAGTTTTCAGGCAGGGGGTCAGCCCCAGCATTTT.

This clonotype was found many times. The V and J genes are TRBV28 and TRBJ2-7; no clear D. This CDR3 has 14 amino acids. Trimming stripped 9 bases from V and 3 bases from J, with 18 bases between. Germline CDR1 MDHEN, CDR2 SYDVKM. DNA for the CDR3: TGTGCCAGTAACCGGTCTACAAGAAACTACGAGCAGTACTTC. Its protein product is CASNRSTRNYEQYF.

V and J are TRBV20-1 and TRBJ2-4; TRBD2 might be the D (7 bases). CDR1 is DFQATT, CDR2 SNEGSKA, per germline (reference sequence). Between the trimmed V and J ends, which lost 0 bases and 9 bases, there was a span of 21 bases. The CDR3 runs 16 residues. CDR3 in DNA: TGCAGTGCTAGAGATCGTAGTGGGGGGGGCGGGGGCATTCAGTACTTC. This codes for CSARDRSGGGGGIQYF.